These T cell receptor beta chains were read from a single sample in a study of blood T cell repertoires in COVID-19. Only in-frame clones appear in the TCRdb table, and some are missing; sequencing was by immunoSEQ multiplex PCR. The sample records about 130,000 clones, approximately 80% being singletons. The sample consisted of peripheral blood. All receptors come from a woman aged 45-65 years with acute or convalescent COVID-19. Each CDR3 is given with its conserved first and last residue. The order of the fields is clone size, J gene, V gene, D gene, CDR3 DNA, CDR3 protein. The D gene is left open where the match is weak. Clone size is shown for a subset of rows, as once, few, many or a class of expanded clone.

abundance: few
j_gene: TRBJ2-7
v_gene: TRBV6-5
d_gene: TRBD1
CDR3nt: TGTGCCAGCAGTTATGACAGGGGCCACGAGCAGTACTTC
CDR3aa: CASSYDRGHEQYF

abundance: NA
j_gene: TRBJ2-2
v_gene: TRBV28
d_gene: NA
CDR3nt: TGTGCCAGCAGTAGGAACAGGGCCGGGGAGCTGTTTTTT
CDR3aa: CASSRNRAGELFF

abundance: few
j_gene: TRBJ1-3
v_gene: TRBV5-1
d_gene: NA
CDR3nt: TGCGCCAGCATGGGGGCTCCCGGAAACACCATATATTTT
CDR3aa: CASMGAPGNTIYF

abundance: NA
j_gene: TRBJ2-6
v_gene: TRBV6-4
d_gene: NA
CDR3nt: TGTGCCAGCAGTGACTCAATGGCCTCTGGGGCCAACGTCCTGACTTTC
CDR3aa: CASSDSMASGANVLTF

abundance: NA
j_gene: TRBJ2-7
v_gene: TRBV13
d_gene: NA
CDR3nt: TGTGCCAGCAGCTTAGTGGGTCGGCGGACAGCCAACTCCTACGAGCAGTACTTC
CDR3aa: CASSLVGRRTANSYEQYF

abundance: NA
j_gene: TRBJ1-5
v_gene: TRBV27
d_gene: NA
CDR3nt: TGTGCCAGCAGTTTCGTCAATCAGCCCCAGCATTTT
CDR3aa: CASSFVNQPQHF

abundance: NA
j_gene: TRBJ1-6
v_gene: TRBV5-1
d_gene: TRBD1
CDR3nt: TGCGCCAGCAGCTTGGAAGGGACAGGGGCGTCACCCCTCCACTTT
CDR3aa: CASSLEGTGASPLHF

abundance: NA
j_gene: TRBJ1-5
v_gene: TRBV18
d_gene: NA
CDR3nt: TGTGCCAGCTCACCCGGGGGGGATATGGGCAATCAGCCCCAGCATTTT
CDR3aa: CASSPGGDMGNQPQHF

abundance: NA
j_gene: TRBJ2-4
v_gene: TRBV12-3/TRBV12-4
d_gene: NA
CDR3nt: TGTGCCAGCAGTGTGCAGGGAAACATTCAGTACTTC
CDR3aa: CASSVQGNIQYF

abundance: NA
j_gene: TRBJ2-1
v_gene: TRBV21-1
d_gene: NA
CDR3nt: TGTGCCAGCAGCACGATTACGACAGGGGGGATCCTTACGAGCTCCTACAATGAGCAGTTCTTC
CDR3aa: CASSTITTGGILTSSYNEQFF

abundance: many
j_gene: TRBJ2-7
v_gene: TRBV5-6
d_gene: NA
CDR3nt: TGTGCCAGCAGCTTTTATAGGGGGAGAGACTACGAGCAGTACTTC
CDR3aa: CASSFYRGRDYEQYF

abundance: NA
j_gene: TRBJ1-4
v_gene: TRBV30
d_gene: NA
CDR3nt: TGTGCCTGGAGTGACTGGGAGGGTGAAAAACTGTTTTTT
CDR3aa: CAWSDWEGEKLFF

abundance: once
j_gene: TRBJ2-3
v_gene: TRBV7-2
d_gene: NA
CDR3nt: TGTGCCAGCAGCCTCGAATCCGGGGATACGCAGTATTTT
CDR3aa: CASSLESGDTQYF

abundance: NA
j_gene: TRBJ1-4
v_gene: TRBV11-2
d_gene: NA
CDR3nt: TGTGCCAGCAGCTTAGAGTGGGGCCGGCGTGAAAAACTGTTTTTT
CDR3aa: CASSLEWGRREKLFF

abundance: NA
j_gene: TRBJ2-2
v_gene: TRBV2
d_gene: TRBD1
CDR3nt: TGTGCCAGCAGGGGACAGTTCGCGAACACCGGGGAGCTGTTTTTT
CDR3aa: CASRGQFANTGELFF

abundance: NA
j_gene: TRBJ1-1
v_gene: TRBV6-5
d_gene: NA
CDR3nt: TGTGCCAGCAGGCGGACATTTTTACTTGAAGCTTTCTTT
CDR3aa: CASRRTFLLEAFF

abundance: NA
j_gene: TRBJ2-3
v_gene: TRBV7-2
d_gene: TRBD2
CDR3nt: TGTGCCAGCAGCTTAGGAACTAGCGGGGGTGGCACAGATACGCAGTATTTT
CDR3aa: CASSLGTSGGGTDTQYF

abundance: once
j_gene: TRBJ2-1
v_gene: TRBV7-9
d_gene: TRBD2
CDR3nt: TGTGCCAGCAGCTTCACTAAACCGGGACTAGACACAGATGAGCAGTTCTTC
CDR3aa: CASSFTKPGLDTDEQFF

abundance: few
j_gene: TRBJ2-7
v_gene: TRBV2
d_gene: TRBD1
CDR3nt: TGTGCCAGCAGCGTCGACAGGGGAAACGAGCAGTACTTC
CDR3aa: CASSVDRGNEQYF

abundance: NA
j_gene: TRBJ2-1
v_gene: TRBV19
d_gene: TRBD1
CDR3nt: TGTGCCAGTTCTACCGGAGGACAGGGGGCGCGGAATGAGCAGTTCTTC
CDR3aa: CASSTGGQGARNEQFF

abundance: NA
j_gene: TRBJ2-1
v_gene: TRBV28
d_gene: TRBD2
CDR3nt: TGTGCCAGCAGCTTTCCACCCGGGACTAGCAGACACAATGAGCAGTTCTTC
CDR3aa: CASSFPPGTSRHNEQFF

abundance: NA
j_gene: TRBJ1-2
v_gene: TRBV6-6
d_gene: NA
CDR3nt: TGTGCCAGCAGTTACTCGATAGAGGTGAGCGGCTACACCTTC
CDR3aa: CASSYSIEVSGYTF

abundance: once
j_gene: TRBJ1-1
v_gene: TRBV13
d_gene: TRBD1
CDR3nt: TGTGCCAGCAGCTTAGGCCCCCCGGGACAGGCTGACGAAACTTTCTTT
CDR3aa: CASSLGPPGQADETFF

abundance: once
j_gene: TRBJ2-7
v_gene: TRBV24-1
d_gene: TRBD1
CDR3nt: TGTGCCACCAGTGATTTCGGGACAGGGGTCCACGAGCAGTACTTC
CDR3aa: CATSDFGTGVHEQYF

abundance: few
j_gene: TRBJ1-6
v_gene: TRBV18
d_gene: NA
CDR3nt: TGTGCCAGCTCAGGCAGGGTGACCTATAATTCACCCCTCCACTTT
CDR3aa: CASSGRVTYNSPLHF

abundance: NA
j_gene: TRBJ2-2
v_gene: TRBV4-1
d_gene: TRBD1
CDR3nt: TGCGCCAGCAGCCAAGGACTAGGACAGGGCCCCGGGGAGCTGTTTTTT
CDR3aa: CASSQGLGQGPGELFF

abundance: NA
j_gene: TRBJ1-3
v_gene: TRBV19
d_gene: NA
CDR3nt: TGTGCCAGTAGTCCTAACGGGGTATTAATCTCTGGAAACACCATATATTTT
CDR3aa: CASSPNGVLISGNTIYF

abundance: NA
j_gene: TRBJ1-1
v_gene: TRBV29-1
d_gene: NA
CDR3nt: TGCAGCGTGAGGCGGAATTTTAACACTGAAGCTTTCTTT
CDR3aa: CSVRRNFNTEAFF

abundance: NA
j_gene: TRBJ1-1
v_gene: TRBV5-1
d_gene: NA
CDR3nt: TGCGCCAGCAGCCCCCAGGGGAAATCGGGAGCTTTCTTT
CDR3aa: CASSPQGKSGAFF

abundance: NA
j_gene: TRBJ1-2
v_gene: TRBV6-1
d_gene: NA
CDR3nt: TGTGCCAGCAGTGACCCGGGAAGATTCTATGGCTACACCTTC
CDR3aa: CASSDPGRFYGYTF

abundance: NA
j_gene: TRBJ1-1
v_gene: TRBV6-1
d_gene: NA
CDR3nt: TGTGCCAGCAGTGAACCAGGGCGGATCACTGAAGCTTTCTTT
CDR3aa: CASSEPGRITEAFF

abundance: NA
j_gene: TRBJ2-1
v_gene: TRBV4-1
d_gene: NA
CDR3nt: TGCGCCAGCAAATCATTAGCGGCGGCCTCCTACAATGAGCAGTTCTTC
CDR3aa: CASKSLAAASYNEQFF

abundance: NA
j_gene: TRBJ2-7
v_gene: TRBV6-6
d_gene: TRBD1
CDR3nt: TGTGCCAGCATACCGGGACAGGGGATCTACGAGCAGTACTTC
CDR3aa: CASIPGQGIYEQYF

abundance: NA
j_gene: TRBJ1-1
v_gene: TRBV6-5
d_gene: NA
CDR3nt: TGTGCCAGCACCCCTTACAGGGCTCGGGACACTGAAGCTTTCTTT
CDR3aa: CASTPYRARDTEAFF

abundance: NA
j_gene: TRBJ1-4
v_gene: TRBV2
d_gene: NA
CDR3nt: TGTGCCAGCAGTGAAGACGGGATCTCTAATGAAAAACTGTTTTTT
CDR3aa: CASSEDGISNEKLFF

abundance: NA
j_gene: TRBJ1-2
v_gene: TRBV7-8
d_gene: TRBD1
CDR3nt: TGTGCCAGCAGCTTAAACACAGGGGGCGCGGATGGCTACACCTTC
CDR3aa: CASSLNTGGADGYTF

abundance: NA
j_gene: TRBJ1-6
v_gene: TRBV4-1
d_gene: TRBD1
CDR3nt: TGCGCCAGCAGCCAAGCTGGGACAGGGGCTAACTATAATTCACCCCTCCACTTT
CDR3aa: CASSQAGTGANYNSPLHF

abundance: NA
j_gene: TRBJ2-7
v_gene: TRBV21-1
d_gene: NA
CDR3nt: TGTGCCAGCAGGGATCTTAGCGGATTTAACTACGAGCAGTACTTC
CDR3aa: CASRDLSGFNYEQYF

abundance: NA
j_gene: TRBJ2-2
v_gene: TRBV10-3
d_gene: TRBD1
CDR3nt: TGTGCCATCAGTGACCTGGACAGGGGGCATGGCGGGGAGCTGTTTTTT
CDR3aa: CAISDLDRGHGGELFF

abundance: few
j_gene: TRBJ1-3
v_gene: TRBV11-2
d_gene: NA
CDR3nt: TGTGCCAGCAGCTCGAGGGATCGGGTCTTTTCTGGAAACACCATATATTTT
CDR3aa: CASSSRDRVFSGNTIYF

abundance: NA
j_gene: TRBJ2-2
v_gene: TRBV7-3
d_gene: TRBD2
CDR3nt: TGTGCCAGCAGCTTAAACGCGGCTAGCGGGATTCAGAACACCGGGGAGCTGTTTTTT
CDR3aa: CASSLNAASGIQNTGELFF

abundance: NA
j_gene: TRBJ2-7
v_gene: TRBV2
d_gene: NA
CDR3nt: TGTGCCAGCAGTGATAGAACAGGTTCCGAGCAGTACTTC
CDR3aa: CASSDRTGSEQYF

abundance: NA
j_gene: TRBJ1-2
v_gene: TRBV7-9
d_gene: TRBD1
CDR3nt: TGTGCCAGCAGCGATGGACAGGGGGGTAACTATGGCTACACCTTC
CDR3aa: CASSDGQGGNYGYTF

abundance: NA
j_gene: TRBJ1-3
v_gene: TRBV6-5
d_gene: TRBD1
CDR3nt: TGTGCCAGCGGGGGCAGGGGGAGTGGAAACACCATATATTTT
CDR3aa: CASGGRGSGNTIYF

abundance: once
j_gene: TRBJ1-6
v_gene: TRBV19
d_gene: TRBD1
CDR3nt: TGTGCCAGTAAAGGGACAGCCTCTACCTCACCCCTCCACTTT
CDR3aa: CASKGTASTSPLHF

abundance: NA
j_gene: TRBJ2-2
v_gene: TRBV27
d_gene: TRBD1
CDR3nt: TGTGCCAGCGCCGCACGGACAGGGGGCGTCCACGGGGAGCTGTTTTTT
CDR3aa: CASAARTGGVHGELFF

abundance: NA
j_gene: TRBJ1-1
v_gene: TRBV30
d_gene: NA
CDR3nt: TGTGCCTGGAGTGCCACGGACTTCGGCTCTCGTATGAACACTGAAGCTTTCTTT
CDR3aa: CAWSATDFGSRMNTEAFF

abundance: NA
j_gene: TRBJ1-6
v_gene: TRBV27
d_gene: TRBD1
CDR3nt: TGTGCCAGCAGTCTCTTCCCAGGGGGCTTGGGAGGAGGTAACTCACCCCTCCACTTT
CDR3aa: CASSLFPGGLGGGNSPLHF

abundance: NA
j_gene: TRBJ2-3
v_gene: TRBV2
d_gene: TRBD2
CDR3nt: TGTGCCAGCAGTGATGGTCTAGCGGGGGCCAGCACAGATACGCAGTATTTT
CDR3aa: CASSDGLAGASTDTQYF

abundance: NA
j_gene: TRBJ1-1
v_gene: TRBV2
d_gene: TRBD1
CDR3nt: TGTGCCAGCAGCTGGGACAGAGGGGCTTTCTTT
CDR3aa: CASSWDRGAFF

abundance: NA
j_gene: TRBJ2-3
v_gene: TRBV18
d_gene: TRBD1
CDR3nt: TGTGCCAGCTCACCACCGACGGGACAGAAGGTGGGAGATACGCAGTATTTT
CDR3aa: CASSPPTGQKVGDTQYF

abundance: NA
j_gene: TRBJ2-3
v_gene: TRBV28
d_gene: NA
CDR3nt: TGTGCCAGCACCACGGGGGCGGCTAGCGGTAAAGATACGCAGTATTTT
CDR3aa: CASTTGAASGKDTQYF